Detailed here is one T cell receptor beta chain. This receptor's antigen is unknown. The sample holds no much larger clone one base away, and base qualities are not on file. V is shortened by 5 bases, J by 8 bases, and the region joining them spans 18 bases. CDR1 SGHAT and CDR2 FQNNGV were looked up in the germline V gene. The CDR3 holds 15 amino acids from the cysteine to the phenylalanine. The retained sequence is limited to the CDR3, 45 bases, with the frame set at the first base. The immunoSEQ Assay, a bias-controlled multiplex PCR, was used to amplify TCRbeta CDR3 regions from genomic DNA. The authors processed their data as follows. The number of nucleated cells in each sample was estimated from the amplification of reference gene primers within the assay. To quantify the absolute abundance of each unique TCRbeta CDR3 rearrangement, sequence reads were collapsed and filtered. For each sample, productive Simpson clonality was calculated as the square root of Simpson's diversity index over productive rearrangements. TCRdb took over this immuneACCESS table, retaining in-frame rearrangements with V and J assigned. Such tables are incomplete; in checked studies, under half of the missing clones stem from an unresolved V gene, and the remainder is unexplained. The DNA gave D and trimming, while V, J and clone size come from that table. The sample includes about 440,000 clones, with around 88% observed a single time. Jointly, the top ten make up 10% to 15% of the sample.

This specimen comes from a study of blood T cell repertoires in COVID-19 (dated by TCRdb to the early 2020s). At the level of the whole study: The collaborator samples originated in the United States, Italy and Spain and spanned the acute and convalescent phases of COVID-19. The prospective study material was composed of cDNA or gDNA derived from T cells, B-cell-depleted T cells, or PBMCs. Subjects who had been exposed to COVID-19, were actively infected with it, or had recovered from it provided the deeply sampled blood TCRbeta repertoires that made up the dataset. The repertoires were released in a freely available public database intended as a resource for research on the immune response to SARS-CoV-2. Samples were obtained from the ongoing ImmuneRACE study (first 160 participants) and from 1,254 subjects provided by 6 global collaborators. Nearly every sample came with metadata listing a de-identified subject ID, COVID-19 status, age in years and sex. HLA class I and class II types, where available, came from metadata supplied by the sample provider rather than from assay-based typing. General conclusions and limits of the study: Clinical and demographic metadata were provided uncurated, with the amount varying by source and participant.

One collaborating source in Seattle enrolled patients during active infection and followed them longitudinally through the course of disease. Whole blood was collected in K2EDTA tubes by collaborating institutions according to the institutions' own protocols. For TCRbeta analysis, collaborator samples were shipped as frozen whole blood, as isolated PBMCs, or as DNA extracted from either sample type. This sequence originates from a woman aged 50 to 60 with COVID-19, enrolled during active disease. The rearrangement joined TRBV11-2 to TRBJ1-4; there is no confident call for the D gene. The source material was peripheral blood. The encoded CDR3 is CASSPPSGRGEKLFF. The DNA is TGTGCCAGCAGCCCCCCCTCAGGCAGAGGGGAAAAACTGTTTTTT.